A single sample gave rise to the 13 T cell receptor beta chains below, sequenced in a study of technical replicates of blood from a few donors (dated by TCRdb to about 2017). Receptor amplification or capture employed the immunoSEQ multiplex PCR assay. The table comes from immuneACCESS by way of TCRdb, which keeps in-frame sequences with V and J called. Part of the clones is missing from these tables; in studies checked, under half for an unresolved V gene and the rest for unknown reasons. Within this sample are tens of thousands of clones, with 90% to 95% of them counted one time only. The top ten clones comprise roughly 0.23% of the sample. Material for sequencing was T cells isolated from PBMCs. Source of these receptors: a human donor in good health.

The rearrangement joins TRBV11-3 to TRBJ1-1; D gene ambiguous. Trimming removed 6 bases at V and 5 bases at J, with 10 bases between. The CDR3 runs to 12 residues. Germline assignment: CDR1 SGHNT and CDR2 YENEEA. This CDR3 is CASREEKTEAFF. The DNA for the CDR3 is TGTGCCAGCAGGGAGGAAAAGACTGAAGCTTTCTTT.

The chain couples TRBV19 to TRBJ2-7; tentatively, D is TRBD1 (6 bases). The length of the CDR3 is 13 residues. Germline values: CDR1 LNHDA, CDR2 SQIVND (reference sequence). With 5 bases removed from V and 4 bases from J, the gap between germline ends came to 12 bases. The CDR3 sequence is CASSPRTVYEQYF. CDR3 coding DNA: TGTGCCAGTAGTCCACGGACAGTATACGAGCAGTACTTC.

Notes on this clone: Compared with germline, one end of the junction differs, possibly owing to a read error. The chain has TRBV7-9 and TRBJ2-6, with a tentative D call TRBD2 (6 bases). Germline loops: CDR1 SEHNR, CDR2 FQNEAQ (reference sequence). The CDR3 spans 16 residues. CDR3 loop: CASSLAGGSGANVLTF. The CDR3 DNA sequence: TGTGCCAGCAGCCTAGCCGGGGGCTCTGGGGCCAACGTCCTGACTTTC. The whole variable domain, filled in from reference TRBV7-9 and TRBJ2-6, reads DTGVSQNPRHKITKRGQNVTFRCDPISEHNRLYWYRQTLGQGPEFLTYFQNEAQLEKSRLLSDRFSAERPKGSFSTLEIQRTEQGDSAMYLCASSLAGGSGANVLTFGAGSRLTVL.

The chain uses TRBV30 and TRBJ2-1; a weak D match, TRBD1 (6 bases). Trimming left V 0 bases short and J 7 bases short, with 16 bases between. Per the germline V gene, CDR1 is GTSNPN and CDR2 is SVGIG (reference sequence). The CDR3 covers 15 residues. As DNA, the CDR3 is TGTGCCTGGAGTGTGTCCCGGACAGTTAAGAATGAGCAGTTCTTC. The encoded protein is CAWSVSRTVKNEQFF.

The V gene is TRBV7-9, the J gene TRBJ1-3; D gene unclear. This CDR3 is built from 11 residues. CDR1 is SEHNR, CDR2 FQNEAQ, per germline (reference sequence). The V end lost 5 bases, the J end lost 8 bases, and 7 bases lay between the germline ends. CDR3 in amino acids: CASSPTDTIYF. The CDR3 region has the DNA TGTGCCAGCAGCCCGACTGACACCATATATTTT. The variable domain in full, with the rest retrieved from reference TRBV7-9 and TRBJ1-3, is DTGVSQNPRHKITKRGQNVTFRCDPISEHNRLYWYRQTLGQGPEFLTYFQNEAQLEKSRLLSDRFSAERPKGSFSTLEIQRTEQGDSAMYLCASSPTDTIYFGEGSWLTVV.

The chain carries TRBV7-9 and TRBJ2-5, with 7 bases matching TRBD1. This CDR3 is built from 14 residues. V shed 2 bases and J 3 bases; nucleotides not matched to a gene: 3. Germline V gene data show CDR1 as SEHNR and CDR2 as FQNEAQ (reference sequence). The CDR3 sequence: CASSLRQGEETQYF. The CDR3 DNA reads as TGTGCCAGCAGCTTAAGACAGGGAGAAGAGACCCAGTACTTC.

V is TRBV5-1 and J is TRBJ2-5, with 7 bases aligning to TRBD1. The CDR3 contains 14 residues. Germline CDR1 reads SGHRS; CDR2 reads YFSETQ. J was trimmed by 5 bases and V by 4 bases; bases with no gene match: 8. The CDR3 sequence is CASSVTGFEETQYF. CDR3 in DNA: TGCGCCAGCAGCGTGACAGGGTTTGAGGAGACCCAGTACTTC.

The chain employs TRBV6-1 and TRBJ1-2; TRBD1 agrees at 7 bases. CDR3 length equals 17 residues. V shed 1 base and J 3 bases; nucleotides not matched to a gene: 11. Germline V lookup: CDR1 MNHNS, CDR2 SASEGT. CDR3 amino acids: CASSEGESRQGYYGYTF. The CDR3 coding sequence is TGTGCCAGCAGTGAAGGGGAAAGCCGACAGGGTTACTATGGCTACACCTTC.

V gene TRBV18 combines with J gene TRBJ2-7, with D possibly being TRBD2 (5 bases). The CDR3 contains 14 residues. The V and J ends lost 6 bases and 2 bases respectively, with 14 bases between them. Germline V gene sequence: CDR1 KGHSH, CDR2 LQKENI. CDR3 residues: CASSLDLNPYEQYF. DNA for the CDR3: TGTGCCAGCTCCTTGGACTTAAATCCCTACGAGCAGTACTTC.

The chain recombines TRBV18 with TRBJ1-1, with TRBD1 identical over 8 bases. The V and J ends lost 3 bases and 5 bases, in that order; junction bases with no gene match: 5. This CDR3 region has 14 residues. Germline V gives CDR1 KGHSH, CDR2 LQKENI. CDR3 loop: CASSPLQGETEAFF. In nucleotides, the CDR3 is TGTGCCAGCTCACCTTTACAGGGGGAGACTGAAGCTTTCTTT.

The V and J genes are TRBV10-3 and TRBJ2-6; D remains unclear. The CDR3 is made up of 13 amino acids. Trimming shortened V by 8 bases and J by 4 bases, and 9 bases separated the two germline ends. Germline CDR1 reads ENHRY; CDR2 reads SYGVKD. The CDR3 loop reads CAIRVTGANVLTF. DNA of the CDR3: TGTGCCATCCGGGTTACAGGGGCCAACGTCCTGACTTTC.

Comment on this clone: Germline is not matched at one junction end, which may reflect a read error. The V and J genes are TRBV7-7 and TRBJ2-5; a possible D gene is TRBD2 (5 bases). The CDR3 loop spans 15 amino acids. Germline V lookup: CDR1 SSHAT, CDR2 FNYEAQ (reference sequence). CDR3 residues: CASIPNPGNEETQYF. CDR3 coding DNA: TGTGCTAGCATCCCAAACCCGGGGAATGAAGAGACCCAGTACTTC. Complete variable domain (other parts from reference TRBV7-7 and TRBJ2-5): GAGVSQSPRYKVTKRGQDVTLRCDPISSHATLYWYQQALGQGPEFLTYFNYEAQPDKSGLPSDRFSAERPEGSISTLTIQRTEQRDSAMYRCASIPNPGNEETQYFGPGTRLLVL.

The rearrangement uses TRBV9 and TRBJ1-1, with D uncertain. Germline CDR1 and CDR2: SGDLS and YYNGEE. V was clipped by 0 bases and J by 0 bases, with 6 bases between them. The length of the CDR3 is 14 residues. CDR3: CASSVARVNTEAFF. CDR3 DNA: TGTGCCAGCAGCGTAGCGAGGGTGAACACTGAAGCTTTCTTT.